A selection of T cell receptor beta chains follows, all from one sample in a study of blood T cell repertoires in COVID-19. Data came from immunoSEQ multiplex PCR; TCRdb stores just in-frame clones and leaves some out. Of under 200,000 clones listed, about 89% are singletons. The sample taken for sequencing was PBMCs or T cells enriched from blood (not recorded which). Source of these receptors: a woman in her late teens or twenties who had recovered from COVID-19. CDR3s include the opening cysteine and the closing phenylalanine or tryptophan. A D gene is named only where the DNA matches it firmly. Part of the rows lack a size; the others show once, few, many or a class for expanded clones.

>TRBV11-3|-|TRBJ2-7|-
CASSVDHSYEQYF
TGTGCCAGCAGCGTAGACCATTCCTACGAGCAGTACTTC
>TRBV19|TRBD1|TRBJ1-1|-
CASRKGTVNTEAFF
TGTGCCAGTAGGAAAGGGACAGTGAACACTGAAGCTTTCTTT
>TRBV5-1|-|TRBJ2-2|once
CASSLTSSGELFF
TGCGCCAGCAGCTTGACGAGCTCCGGGGAGCTGTTTTTT
>TRBV4-2|-|TRBJ1-4|-
CASSPNLKTGREVFF
TGTGCCAGCAGCCCGAACCTCAAGACAGGCCGGGAAGTCTTTTTT
>TRBV4-3|-|TRBJ1-1|-
CASSQGGSSRFEAFF
TGCGCCAGCAGCCAGGGAGGGTCAAGTCGTTTTGAAGCTTTCTTT
>TRBV15|TRBD1|TRBJ2-5|few
CATSRGPSGTGRETQYF
TGTGCCACCAGCAGAGGCCCGTCCGGGACAGGGAGAGAGACCCAGTACTTC
>TRBV10-3|-|TRBJ2-1|-
CAATSSGTSYNEQFF
TGTGCCGCCACCTCAAGCGGAACTTCCTACAATGAGCAGTTCTTC
>TRBV5-1|-|TRBJ1-2|-
CASRLGTHYGYTF
TGCGCCAGCAGACTCGGGACACATTATGGCTACACCTTC
>TRBV2|-|TRBJ2-1|-
CASSGQGWNEQFF
TGTGCCAGCAGTGGCCAGGGCTGGAATGAGCAGTTCTTC
>TRBV5-6|TRBD2|TRBJ2-5|-
CASSPPSGRGPQETQYF
TGTGCCAGCAGCCCCCCTAGCGGGAGGGGCCCCCAAGAGACCCAGTACTTC
>TRBV10-3|TRBD2|TRBJ2-3|-
CAISETVAGGTDTQYF
TGTGCCATCAGTGAGACGGTAGCGGGGGGCACAGATACGCAGTATTTT
>TRBV29-1|-|TRBJ2-7|-
CSVVPGVDEQYF
TGCAGCGTTGTGCCGGGAGTAGACGAGCAGTACTTC
>TRBV30|-|TRBJ1-1|-
CAWSVQGNTEAFF
TGTGCCTGGAGTGTACAGGGGAACACTGAAGCTTTCTTT
>TRBV5-8|-|TRBJ2-3|-
CASSLATAIGGTQYF
TGTGCCAGCAGCTTGGCCACTGCCATCGGGGGTACGCAGTATTTT
>TRBV6-1|TRBD2|TRBJ2-5|-
CASSEFHGGRAVGTQYF
TGTGCCAGCAGTGAATTTCACGGCGGGAGGGCCGTAGGGACCCAGTACTTC
>TRBV4-2|-|TRBJ1-1|-
CASSQGFQGVRGNTEAFF
TGTGCCAGCAGCCAAGGATTTCAAGGGGTCAGGGGGAACACTGAAGCTTTCTTT
>TRBV6-4|TRBD2|TRBJ2-1|-
CASSDSLTSGINEQFF
TGTGCCAGCAGTGACTCTCTTACTAGCGGGATCAATGAGCAGTTCTTC
>TRBV2|TRBD1|TRBJ2-2|-
CASRGLGDRGTGELFF
TGTGCCAGCAGGGGGCTGGGGGACAGGGGTACCGGGGAGCTGTTTTTT
>TRBV7-3|TRBD2|TRBJ2-3|-
CASSLIGGTSGSWSTDTQYF
TGTGCCAGCAGCTTAATAGGGGGGACTAGCGGGAGTTGGAGCACAGATACGCAGTATTTT
>TRBV4-1|TRBD1|TRBJ2-2|-
CASSPTGQGTYPNTGELFF
TGCGCCAGCAGCCCCACAGGACAGGGGACCTACCCTAACACCGGGGAGCTGTTTTTT
>TRBV11-2|-|TRBJ2-3|-
CASSFSSTDTQYF
TGTGCCAGCAGCTTCAGTAGCACAGATACGCAGTATTTT
>TRBV29-1|-|TRBJ2-2|-
CSVVPGSTGELFF
TGCAGCGTTGTACCCGGGAGCACCGGGGAGCTGTTTTTT
>TRBV7-9|-|TRBJ2-7|-
CASEGVVSYEQYF
TGTGCCAGCGAGGGGGTCGTGTCCTACGAGCAGTACTTC
>TRBV6-5|-|TRBJ2-1|-
CASSYDRLSYNEQFF
TGTGCCAGCAGTTACGACAGGCTATCATACAATGAGCAGTTCTTC
>TRBV19|-|TRBJ1-2|-
CASRSDTNGYTF
TGTGCCAGTAGATCGGACACAAATGGCTACACCTTC
>TRBV7-9|TRBD2|TRBJ2-6|once
CASSSVWGRAVAGANVLTF
TGTGCCAGCAGCTCTGTTTGGGGGAGGGCCGTAGCTGGGGCCAACGTCCTGACTTTC
>TRBV6-5|-|TRBJ2-7|-
CASSYSPGTYEQYF
TGTGCCAGCAGTTACTCGCCCGGGACCTACGAGCAGTACTTC
>TRBV7-2|-|TRBJ2-7|-
CASSLGASSEQYF
TGTGCCAGCAGCTTAGGAGCTAGTTCCGAGCAGTACTTC
>TRBV5-4|TRBD1|TRBJ2-3|-
CASRTGTDTQYF
TGTGCCAGCCGGACAGGGACAGATACGCAGTATTTT
>TRBV18|-|TRBJ1-1|-
CASSRTGGDTEAFF
TGTGCCAGCTCACGAACTGGGGGGGACACTGAAGCTTTCTTT
>TRBV5-1|TRBD1|TRBJ1-6|few
CASSIERTGDNSPLHF
TGCGCCAGCAGCATAGAAAGGACAGGGGACAATTCACCCCTCCACTTT
>TRBV11-2|-|TRBJ1-4|-
CASSLVLGANEKLFF
TGTGCCAGCAGCTTAGTACTAGGAGCTAATGAAAAACTGTTTTTT
>TRBV28|-|TRBJ1-3|-
CASSDGGNTIYF
TGTGCCAGCAGTGACGGGGGAAACACCATATATTTT